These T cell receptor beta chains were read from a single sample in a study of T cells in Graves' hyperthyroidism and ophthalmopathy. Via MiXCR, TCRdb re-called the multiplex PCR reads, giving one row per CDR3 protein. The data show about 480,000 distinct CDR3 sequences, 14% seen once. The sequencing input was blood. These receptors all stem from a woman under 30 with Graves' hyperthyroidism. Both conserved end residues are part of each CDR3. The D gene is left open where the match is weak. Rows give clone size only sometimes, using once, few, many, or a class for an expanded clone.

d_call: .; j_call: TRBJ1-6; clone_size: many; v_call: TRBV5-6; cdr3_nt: TGTGCCAGCAGCTTGTGGGCAGCGAGGGCCTCATTAGGTTCACCCCTCCACTTT; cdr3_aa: CASSLWAARASLGSPLHF
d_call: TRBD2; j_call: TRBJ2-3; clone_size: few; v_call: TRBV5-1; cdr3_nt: TGCGCCAGCAGCTTGGCAGCTAGCGGGCCAGATACGCAGTATTTT; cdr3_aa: CASSLAASGPDTQYF
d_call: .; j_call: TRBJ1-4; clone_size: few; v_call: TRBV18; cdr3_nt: TGTGCCAGCTCACCATTGACAGGCCGAACAACTAATGAAAAACTGTTTTTT; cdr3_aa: CASSPLTGRTTNEKLFF
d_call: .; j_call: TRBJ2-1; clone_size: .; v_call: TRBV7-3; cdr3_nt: TGTGCCAGCAGCCGGGGGACCGAGACCGGTGAGCAGTTCTTC; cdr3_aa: CASSRGTETGEQFF
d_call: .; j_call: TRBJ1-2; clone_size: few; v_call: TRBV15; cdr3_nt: TGTGCCACCAGCAGAGAGACCCGAGGGGCGAAGGGCTACACCTTC; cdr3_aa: CATSRETRGAKGYTF
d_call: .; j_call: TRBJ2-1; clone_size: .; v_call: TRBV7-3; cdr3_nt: TGTGCCAGCAGCCCCGGAGTCGGAGGCGAGCAGTTCTTC; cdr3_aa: CASSPGVGGEQFF
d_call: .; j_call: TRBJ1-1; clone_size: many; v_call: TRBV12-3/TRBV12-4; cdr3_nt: TGTGCCAGCAGTTTATGGGTAGAGAACACTGAAGCTTTCTTT; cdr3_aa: CASSLWVENTEAFF
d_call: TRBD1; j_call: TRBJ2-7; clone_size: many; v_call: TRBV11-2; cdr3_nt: TGTGCCAGCAGCGTCCGGGACAGGGGGCGCGAGCAGTACTTC; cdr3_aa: CASSVRDRGREQYF
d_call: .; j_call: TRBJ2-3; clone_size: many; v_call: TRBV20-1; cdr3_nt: TGCAGTGCTAAGGCCCGGGGAACAGATACGCAGTATTTT; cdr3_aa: CSAKARGTDTQYF
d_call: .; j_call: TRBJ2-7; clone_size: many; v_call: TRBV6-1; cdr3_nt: TGTGCCAGCAGTGATTGGGGCAGATCTGCTGAAGAGCAGTACTTC; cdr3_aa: CASSDWGRSAEEQYF
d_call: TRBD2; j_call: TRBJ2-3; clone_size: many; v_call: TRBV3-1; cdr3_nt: TGTGCCAGCAGCCCGGGACTAGCGAGCGCTGATACGCAGTATTTT; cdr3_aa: CASSPGLASADTQYF
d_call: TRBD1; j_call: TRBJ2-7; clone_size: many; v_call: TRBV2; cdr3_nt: TGTGCCAGCAGTGAAAGGCAGGGGGCTGGCGAGCAGTACTTC; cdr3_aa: CASSERQGAGEQYF
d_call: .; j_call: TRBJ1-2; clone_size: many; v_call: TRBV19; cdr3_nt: TGTGCCAGTAGTATCCCCAGACACAACTATGGCTACACCTTC; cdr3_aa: CASSIPRHNYGYTF
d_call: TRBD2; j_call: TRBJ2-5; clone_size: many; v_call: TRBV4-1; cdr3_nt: TGCGCCAGCAGCCCAAGCGGGAGAAAGACCCAGTACTTC; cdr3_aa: CASSPSGRKTQYF
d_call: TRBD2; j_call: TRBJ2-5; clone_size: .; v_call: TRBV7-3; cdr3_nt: TGTGCCAGCAGCTCCGGGACTAGCGGGATGTACCAAGAGACCCAGTACTTC; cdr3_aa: CASSSGTSGMYQETQYF
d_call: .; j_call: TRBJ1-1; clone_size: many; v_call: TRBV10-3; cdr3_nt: TGTGCCATCAGTGCCCGGGACAACGTTGAAGCTTTCTTT; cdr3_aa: CAISARDNVEAFF
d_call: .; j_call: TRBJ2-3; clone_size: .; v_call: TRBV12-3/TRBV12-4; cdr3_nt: TGTGCCAGCAGTTTAAGCGACCTCACAGATACGCAGTATTTT; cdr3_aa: CASSLSDLTDTQYF
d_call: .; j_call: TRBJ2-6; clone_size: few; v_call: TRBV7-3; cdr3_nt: TGTGCCAGCAGCTCAACAGTCTCTGGGGCCAACGTCCTGACTTTC; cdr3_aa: CASSSTVSGANVLTF
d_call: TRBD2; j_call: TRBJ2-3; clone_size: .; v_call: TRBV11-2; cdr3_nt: TGTGCCAGCAGCCTCGGACTAGCGGGAGTTCAGGCAGATACGCAGTATTTT; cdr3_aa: CASSLGLAGVQADTQYF
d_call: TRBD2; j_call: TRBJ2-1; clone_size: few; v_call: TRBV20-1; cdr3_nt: TGCAGTGCTATAGCCCGCGGTAGCGGGGTCTACAATGAGCAGTTCTTC; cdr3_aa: CSAIARGSGVYNEQFF
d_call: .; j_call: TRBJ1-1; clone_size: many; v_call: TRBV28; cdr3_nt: TGTGCCAGCAGTTTATACGGGAGAGAAGCTTTCTTT; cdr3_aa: CASSLYGREAFF
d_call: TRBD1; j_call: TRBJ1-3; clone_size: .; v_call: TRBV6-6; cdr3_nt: TGTGCCAGCAGTTACAGGCTCCCGGGACAGGGTAGATCAGGAAACACCATATATTTT; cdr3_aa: CASSYRLPGQGRSGNTIYF
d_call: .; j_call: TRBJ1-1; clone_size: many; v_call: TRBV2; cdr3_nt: TGTGCCAGCATCTCCCGGGGCAAGGACACTGAAGCTTTCTTT; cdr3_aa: CASISRGKDTEAFF
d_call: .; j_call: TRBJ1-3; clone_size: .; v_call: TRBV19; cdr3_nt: TGTGCCAGTAGCAGGGACCGCGACTCTGGAAACACCATATATTTT; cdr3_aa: CASSRDRDSGNTIYF